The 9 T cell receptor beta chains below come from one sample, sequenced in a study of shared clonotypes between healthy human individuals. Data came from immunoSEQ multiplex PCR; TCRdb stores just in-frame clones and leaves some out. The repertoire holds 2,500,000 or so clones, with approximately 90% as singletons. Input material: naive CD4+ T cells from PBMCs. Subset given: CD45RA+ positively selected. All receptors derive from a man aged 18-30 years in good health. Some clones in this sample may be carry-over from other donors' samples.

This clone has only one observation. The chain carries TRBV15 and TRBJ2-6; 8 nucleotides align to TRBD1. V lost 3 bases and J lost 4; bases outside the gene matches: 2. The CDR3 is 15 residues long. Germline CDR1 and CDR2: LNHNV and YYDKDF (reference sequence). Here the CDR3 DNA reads TGTGCCACCAGCAGGACAGGGGTCGGGGCCAACGTCCTGACTTTC. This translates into CATSRTGVGANVLTF. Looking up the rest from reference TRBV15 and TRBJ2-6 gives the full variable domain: DAMVIQNPRYQVTQFGKPVTLSCSQTLNHNVMYWYQQKSSQAPKLLFHYYDKDFNNEADTPDNFQSRRPNTSFCFLDIRSPGLGDTAMYLCATSRTGVGANVLTFGAGSRLTVL.

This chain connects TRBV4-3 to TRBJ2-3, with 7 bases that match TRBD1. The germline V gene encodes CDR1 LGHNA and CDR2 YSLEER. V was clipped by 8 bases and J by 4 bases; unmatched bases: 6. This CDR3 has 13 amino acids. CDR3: CASADRVADTQYF. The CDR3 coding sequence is TGCGCCAGCGCCGACAGGGTGGCAGATACGCAGTATTTT.

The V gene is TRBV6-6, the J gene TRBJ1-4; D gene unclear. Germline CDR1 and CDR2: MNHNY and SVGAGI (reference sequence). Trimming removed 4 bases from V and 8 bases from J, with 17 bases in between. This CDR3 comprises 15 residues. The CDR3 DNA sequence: TGTGCCAGCAGTTTAGGAGGCGGGGTTCGGGAAAAACTGTTTTTT. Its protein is CASSLGGGVREKLFF.

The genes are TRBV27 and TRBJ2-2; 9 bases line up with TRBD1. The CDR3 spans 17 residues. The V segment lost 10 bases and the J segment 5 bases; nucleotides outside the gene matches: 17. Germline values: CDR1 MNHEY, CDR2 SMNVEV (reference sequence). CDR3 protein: CATMTPSGTGITGELFF. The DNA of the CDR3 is TGTGCCACTATGACCCCGTCCGGGACAGGGATTACCGGGGAGCTGTTTTTT.

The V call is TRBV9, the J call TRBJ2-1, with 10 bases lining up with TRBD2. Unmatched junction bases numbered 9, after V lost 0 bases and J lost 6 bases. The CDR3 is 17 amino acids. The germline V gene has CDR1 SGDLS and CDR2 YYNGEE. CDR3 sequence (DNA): TGTGCCAGCAGCGTAGGTGGAGCGGGAGGGCTCAGCAATGAGCAGTTCTTC. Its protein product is CASSVGGAGGLSNEQFF.

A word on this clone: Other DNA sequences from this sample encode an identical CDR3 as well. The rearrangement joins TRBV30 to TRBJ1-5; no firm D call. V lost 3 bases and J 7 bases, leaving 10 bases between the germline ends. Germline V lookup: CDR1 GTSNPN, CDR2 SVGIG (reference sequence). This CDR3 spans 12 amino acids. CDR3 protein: CAWSAGRQPQHF. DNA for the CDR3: TGTGCCTGGAGCGCCGGTAGGCAGCCCCAGCATTTT.

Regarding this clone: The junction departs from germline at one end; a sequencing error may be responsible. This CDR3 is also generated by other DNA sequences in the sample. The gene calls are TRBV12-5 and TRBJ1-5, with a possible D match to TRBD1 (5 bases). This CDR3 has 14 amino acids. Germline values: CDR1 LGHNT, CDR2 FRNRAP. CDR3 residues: CASGLGGSNQPQHF. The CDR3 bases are TGTGCTAGTGGCTTGGGGGGAAGCAATCAGCCCCAGCATTTT.

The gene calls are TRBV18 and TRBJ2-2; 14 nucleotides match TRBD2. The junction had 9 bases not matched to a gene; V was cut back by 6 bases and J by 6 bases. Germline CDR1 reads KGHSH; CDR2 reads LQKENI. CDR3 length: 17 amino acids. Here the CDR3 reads CASSPGLAGVVAGELFF. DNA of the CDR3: TGTGCCAGCTCGCCGGGACTAGCGGGAGTAGTAGCCGGGGAGCTGTTTTTT.

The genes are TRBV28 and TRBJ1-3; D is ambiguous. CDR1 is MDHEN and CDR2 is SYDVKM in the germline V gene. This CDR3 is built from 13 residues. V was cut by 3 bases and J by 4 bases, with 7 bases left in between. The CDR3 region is CASSLDGGNTIYF. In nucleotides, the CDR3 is TGTGCCAGCAGTTTGGACGGAGGAAACACCATATATTTT.